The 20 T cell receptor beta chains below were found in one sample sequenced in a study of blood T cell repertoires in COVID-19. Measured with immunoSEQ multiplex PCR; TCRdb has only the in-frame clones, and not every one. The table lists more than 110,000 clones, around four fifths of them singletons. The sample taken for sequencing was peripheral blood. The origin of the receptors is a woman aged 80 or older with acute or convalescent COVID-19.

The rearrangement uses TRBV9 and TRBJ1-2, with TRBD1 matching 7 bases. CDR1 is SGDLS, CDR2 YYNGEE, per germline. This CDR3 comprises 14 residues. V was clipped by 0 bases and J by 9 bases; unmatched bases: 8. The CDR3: CASSVGGRGRRYTF. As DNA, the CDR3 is TGTGCCAGCAGCGTAGGGGGTAGGGGGCGTCGCTACACCTTC. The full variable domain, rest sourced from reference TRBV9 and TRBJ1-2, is DSGVTQTPKHLITATGQRVTLRCSPRSGDLSVYWYQQSLDQGLQFLIQYYNGEERAKGNILERFSAQQFPDLHSELNLSSLELGDSALYFCASSVGGRGRRYTFGSGTRLTVV.

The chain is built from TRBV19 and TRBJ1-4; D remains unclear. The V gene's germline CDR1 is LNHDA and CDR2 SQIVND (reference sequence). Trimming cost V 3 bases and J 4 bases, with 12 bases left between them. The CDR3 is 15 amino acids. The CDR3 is CASSIRGPLNEKLFF. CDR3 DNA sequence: TGTGCCAGTAGTATCCGGGGTCCGCTTAATGAAAAACTGTTTTTT.

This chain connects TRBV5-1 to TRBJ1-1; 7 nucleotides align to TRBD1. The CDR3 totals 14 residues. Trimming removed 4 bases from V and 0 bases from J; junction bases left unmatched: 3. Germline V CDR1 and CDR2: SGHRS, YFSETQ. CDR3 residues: CASSEGQMNTEAFF. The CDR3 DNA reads TGCGCCAGCAGCGAGGGACAGATGAACACTGAAGCTTTCTTT.

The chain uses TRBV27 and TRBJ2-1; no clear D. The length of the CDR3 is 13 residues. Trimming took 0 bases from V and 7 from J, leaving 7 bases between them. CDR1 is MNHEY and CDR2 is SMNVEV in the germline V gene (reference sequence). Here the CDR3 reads CASSLSYSNEQFF. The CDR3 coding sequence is TGTGCCAGCAGTTTATCCTACTCGAATGAGCAGTTCTTC.

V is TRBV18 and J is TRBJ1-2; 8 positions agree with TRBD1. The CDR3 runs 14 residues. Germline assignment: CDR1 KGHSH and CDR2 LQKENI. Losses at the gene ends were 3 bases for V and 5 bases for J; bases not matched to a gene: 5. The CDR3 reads CASSPGQGAYGYTF. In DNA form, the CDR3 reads TGTGCCAGCTCACCGGGGCAGGGGGCGTATGGCTACACCTTC.

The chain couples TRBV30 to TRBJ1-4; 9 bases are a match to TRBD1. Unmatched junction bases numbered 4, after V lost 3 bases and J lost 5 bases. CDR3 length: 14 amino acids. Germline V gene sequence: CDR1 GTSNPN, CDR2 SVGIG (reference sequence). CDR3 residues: CAWSAGTGNEKLFF. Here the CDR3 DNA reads TGTGCCTGGAGCGCCGGGACAGGGAATGAAAAACTGTTTTTT.

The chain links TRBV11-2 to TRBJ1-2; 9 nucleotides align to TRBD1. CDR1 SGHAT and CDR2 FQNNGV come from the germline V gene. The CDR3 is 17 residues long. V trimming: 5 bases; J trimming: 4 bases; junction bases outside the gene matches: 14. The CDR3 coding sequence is TGTGCCAGCAGCCAACCGGGACAGGGATCTGAGGGCTATGGCTACACCTTC. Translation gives CASSQPGQGSEGYGYTF.

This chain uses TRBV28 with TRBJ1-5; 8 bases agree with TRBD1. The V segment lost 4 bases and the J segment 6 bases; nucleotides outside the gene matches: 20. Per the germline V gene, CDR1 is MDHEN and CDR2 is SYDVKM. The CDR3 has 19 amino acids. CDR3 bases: TGTGCCAGCAGTTCATCCTTCAGGGGGCGCGGGCAGTCGGGTCAGCCCCAGCATTTT. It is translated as CASSSSFRGRGQSGQPQHF.

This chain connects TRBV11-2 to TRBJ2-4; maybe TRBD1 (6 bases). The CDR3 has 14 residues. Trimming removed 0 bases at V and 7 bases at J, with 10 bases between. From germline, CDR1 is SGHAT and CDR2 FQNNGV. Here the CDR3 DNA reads TGTGCCAGCAGCTTAGACGACAGGTACAACATTCAGTACTTC. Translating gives CASSLDDRYNIQYF.

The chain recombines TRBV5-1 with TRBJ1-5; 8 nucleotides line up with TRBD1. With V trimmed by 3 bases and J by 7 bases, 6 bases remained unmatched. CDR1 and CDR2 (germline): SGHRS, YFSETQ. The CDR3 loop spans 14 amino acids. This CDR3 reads CASSSGQGEQPQHF. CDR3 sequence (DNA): TGCGCCAGCAGCTCCGGACAGGGTGAGCAGCCCCAGCATTTT. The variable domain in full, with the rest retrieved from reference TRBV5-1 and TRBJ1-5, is KAGVTQTPRYLIKTRGQQVTLSCSPISGHRSVSWYQQTPGQGLQFLFEYFSETQRNKGNFPGRFSGRQFSNSRSEMNVSTLELGDSALYLCASSSGQGEQPQHFGDGTRLSIL.

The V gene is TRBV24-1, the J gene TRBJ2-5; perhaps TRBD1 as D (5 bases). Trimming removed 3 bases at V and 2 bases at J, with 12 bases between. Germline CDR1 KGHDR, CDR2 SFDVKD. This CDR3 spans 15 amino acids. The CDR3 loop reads CATSDRKGDQETQYF. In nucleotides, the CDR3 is TGTGCCACCAGTGATCGGAAAGGGGATCAAGAGACCCAGTACTTC.

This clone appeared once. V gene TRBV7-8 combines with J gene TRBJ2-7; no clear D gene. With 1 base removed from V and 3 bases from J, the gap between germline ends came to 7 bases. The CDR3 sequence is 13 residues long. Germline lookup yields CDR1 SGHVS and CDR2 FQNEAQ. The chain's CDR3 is CASSLGSYYEQYF. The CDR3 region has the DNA TGTGCCAGCAGCTTAGGTTCCTACTACGAGCAGTACTTC.

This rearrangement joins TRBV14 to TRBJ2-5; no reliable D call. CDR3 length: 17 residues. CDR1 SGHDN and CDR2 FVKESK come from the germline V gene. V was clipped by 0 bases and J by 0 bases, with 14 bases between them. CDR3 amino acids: CASSQDSRFLYQETQYF. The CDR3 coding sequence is TGTGCCAGCAGCCAAGATTCGAGATTTCTGTACCAAGAGACCCAGTACTTC.

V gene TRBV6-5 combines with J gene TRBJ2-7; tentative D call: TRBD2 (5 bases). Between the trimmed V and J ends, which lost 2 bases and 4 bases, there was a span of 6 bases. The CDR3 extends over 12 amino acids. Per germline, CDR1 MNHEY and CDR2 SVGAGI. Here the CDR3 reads CASSYRGYEQYF. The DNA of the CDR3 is TGTGCCAGCAGTTACCGGGGTTACGAGCAGTACTTC.

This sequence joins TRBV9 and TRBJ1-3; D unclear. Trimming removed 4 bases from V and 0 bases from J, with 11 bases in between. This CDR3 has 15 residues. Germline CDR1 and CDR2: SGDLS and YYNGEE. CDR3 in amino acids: CASSLSGSSGNTIYF. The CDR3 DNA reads TGTGCCAGCAGCCTGAGCGGGAGCTCTGGAAACACCATATATTTT.

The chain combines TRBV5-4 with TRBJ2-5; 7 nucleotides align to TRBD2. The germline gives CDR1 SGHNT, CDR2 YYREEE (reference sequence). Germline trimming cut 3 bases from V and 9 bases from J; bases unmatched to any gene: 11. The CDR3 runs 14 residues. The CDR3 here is CASSSLARGLAQYF. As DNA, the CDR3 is TGTGCCAGCAGCTCACTAGCGCGGGGGTTGGCCCAGTACTTC.

The CDR3 sequence is CASSIREGAPTEAFF. The CDR3 DNA follows: TGTGCCAGTAGTATAAGAGAGGGGGCGCCCACTGAAGCTTTCTTT. V gene TRBV19 combines with J gene TRBJ1-1; 7 nucleotides align to TRBD1. Losses at the gene ends were 2 bases for V and 4 bases for J; bases not matched to a gene: 7. Germline V gene lookup returns CDR1 LNHDA and CDR2 SQIVND (reference sequence). CDR3 length: 15 residues.

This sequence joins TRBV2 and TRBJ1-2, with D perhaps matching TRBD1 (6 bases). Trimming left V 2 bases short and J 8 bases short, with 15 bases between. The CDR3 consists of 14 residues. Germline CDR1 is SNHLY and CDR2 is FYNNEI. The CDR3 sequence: CASSELLRGNGYTF. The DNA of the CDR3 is TGTGCCAGCAGTGAACTCCTCAGGGGTAACGGCTACACCTTC.

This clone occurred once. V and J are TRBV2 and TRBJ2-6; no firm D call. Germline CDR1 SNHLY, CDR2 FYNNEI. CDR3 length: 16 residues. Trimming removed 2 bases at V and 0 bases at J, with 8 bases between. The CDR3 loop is CASSEFVGSGANVLTF. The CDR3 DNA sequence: TGTGCCAGCAGTGAATTCGTCGGCTCTGGGGCCAACGTCCTGACTTTC.

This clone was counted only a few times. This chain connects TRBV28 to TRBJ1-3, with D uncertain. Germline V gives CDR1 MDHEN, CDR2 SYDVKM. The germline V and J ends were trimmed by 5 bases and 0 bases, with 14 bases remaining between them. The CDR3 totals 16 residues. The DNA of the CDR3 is TGTGCCAGCAGTCCCCGCCGTTGGGCCTCTGGAAACACCATATATTTT. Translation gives CASSPRRWASGNTIYF.